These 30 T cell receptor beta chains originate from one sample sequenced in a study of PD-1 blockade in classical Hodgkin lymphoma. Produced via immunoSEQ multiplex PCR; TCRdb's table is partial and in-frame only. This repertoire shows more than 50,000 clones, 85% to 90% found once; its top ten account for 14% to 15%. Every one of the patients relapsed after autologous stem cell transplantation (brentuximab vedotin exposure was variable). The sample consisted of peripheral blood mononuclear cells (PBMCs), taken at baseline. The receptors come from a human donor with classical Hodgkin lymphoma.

CDR3 bases: TGTGCCAGCGGCACTGGAAACACCATATATTTT. Its protein is CASGTGNTIYF. The rearrangement joins TRBV13 to TRBJ1-3; D gene ambiguous. The V and J ends lost 8 bases and 2 bases respectively, with 4 bases between them. The length of the CDR3 is 11 residues. CDR1 and CDR2 (germline): PRHDT, FYEKMQ (reference sequence). Drawing the rest from reference TRBV13 and TRBJ1-3, the complete variable domain is AAGVIQSPRHLIKEKRETATLKCYPIPRHDTVYWYQQGPGQDPQFLISFYEKMQSDKGSIPDRFSAQQFSDYHSELNMSSLELGDSALYFCASGTGNTIYFGEGSWLTVV.

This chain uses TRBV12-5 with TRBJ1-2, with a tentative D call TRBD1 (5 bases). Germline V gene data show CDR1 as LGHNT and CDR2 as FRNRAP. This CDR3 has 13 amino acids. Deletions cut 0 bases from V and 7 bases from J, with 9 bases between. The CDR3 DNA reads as TGTGCTAGTGGTTTGGTACAGGTCGGTGGCTACACCTTC. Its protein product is CASGLVQVGGYTF.

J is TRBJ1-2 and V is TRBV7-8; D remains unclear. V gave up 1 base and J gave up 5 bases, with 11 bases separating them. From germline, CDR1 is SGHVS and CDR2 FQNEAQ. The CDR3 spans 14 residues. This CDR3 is CASSLGSIGYGYTF. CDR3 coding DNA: TGTGCCAGCAGCTTAGGGTCGATAGGGTATGGCTACACCTTC.

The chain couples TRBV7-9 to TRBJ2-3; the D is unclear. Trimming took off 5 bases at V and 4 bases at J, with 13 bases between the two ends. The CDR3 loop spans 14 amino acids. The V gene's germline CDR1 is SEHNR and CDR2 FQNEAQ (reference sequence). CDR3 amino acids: CASSPRFVPDTQYF. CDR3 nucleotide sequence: TGTGCCAGCAGCCCCCGATTTGTCCCAGATACGCAGTATTTT.

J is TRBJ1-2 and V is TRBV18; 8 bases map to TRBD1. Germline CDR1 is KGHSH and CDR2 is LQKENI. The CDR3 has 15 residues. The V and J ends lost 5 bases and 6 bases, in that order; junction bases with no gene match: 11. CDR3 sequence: CASSFAGQGVNGYTF. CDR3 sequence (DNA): TGTGCCAGCTCATTTGCTGGACAGGGAGTTAATGGCTACACCTTC.

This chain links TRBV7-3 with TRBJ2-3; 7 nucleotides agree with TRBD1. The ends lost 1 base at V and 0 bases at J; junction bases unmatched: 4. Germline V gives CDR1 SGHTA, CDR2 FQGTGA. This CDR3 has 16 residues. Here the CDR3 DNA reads TGTGCCAGCAGCTTAATTGGGGGACAGAGCACAGATACGCAGTATTTT. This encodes CASSLIGGQSTDTQYF.

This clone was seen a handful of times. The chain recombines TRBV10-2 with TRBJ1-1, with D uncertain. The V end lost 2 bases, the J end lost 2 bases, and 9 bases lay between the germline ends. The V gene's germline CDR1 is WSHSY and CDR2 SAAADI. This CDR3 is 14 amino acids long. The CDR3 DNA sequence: TGCGCCAGCAGTGAGAGGACGGGAAACACTGAAGCTTTCTTT. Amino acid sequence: CASSERTGNTEAFF.

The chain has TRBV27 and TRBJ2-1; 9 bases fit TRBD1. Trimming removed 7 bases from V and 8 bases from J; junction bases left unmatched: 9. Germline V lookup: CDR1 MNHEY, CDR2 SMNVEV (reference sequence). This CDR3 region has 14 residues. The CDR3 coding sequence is TGTGCCAGCACCGGACAGGGGCGTAGCGATGAGCAGTTCTTC. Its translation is CASTGQGRSDEQFF.

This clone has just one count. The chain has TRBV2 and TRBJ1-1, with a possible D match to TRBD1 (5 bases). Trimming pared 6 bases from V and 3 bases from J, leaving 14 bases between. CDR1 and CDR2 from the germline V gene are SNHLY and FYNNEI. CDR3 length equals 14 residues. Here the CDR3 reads CASRGARADTEAFF. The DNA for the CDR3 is TGTGCCAGCAGGGGCGCCAGGGCCGACACTGAAGCTTTCTTT.

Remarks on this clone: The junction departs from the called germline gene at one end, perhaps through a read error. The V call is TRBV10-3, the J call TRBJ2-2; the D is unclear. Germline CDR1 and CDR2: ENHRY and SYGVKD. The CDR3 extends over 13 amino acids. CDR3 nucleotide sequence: TGTGCCACAATCGCCGGAAACATCGGGGAGCTGTTTTTT. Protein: CATIAGNIGELFF.

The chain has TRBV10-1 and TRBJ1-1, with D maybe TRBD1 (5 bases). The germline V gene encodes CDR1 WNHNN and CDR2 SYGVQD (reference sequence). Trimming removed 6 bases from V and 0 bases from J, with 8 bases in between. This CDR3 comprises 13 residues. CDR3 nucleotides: TGCGCCAGCAGCGAGGGGCTGAACACTGAAGCTTTCTTT. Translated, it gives CASSEGLNTEAFF.

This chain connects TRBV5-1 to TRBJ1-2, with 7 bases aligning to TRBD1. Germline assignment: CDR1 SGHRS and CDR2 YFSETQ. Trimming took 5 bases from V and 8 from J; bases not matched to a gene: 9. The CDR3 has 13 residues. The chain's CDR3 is CASRSTGRRGYTF. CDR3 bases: TGCGCCAGCAGGTCGACAGGGAGACGAGGCTACACCTTC.

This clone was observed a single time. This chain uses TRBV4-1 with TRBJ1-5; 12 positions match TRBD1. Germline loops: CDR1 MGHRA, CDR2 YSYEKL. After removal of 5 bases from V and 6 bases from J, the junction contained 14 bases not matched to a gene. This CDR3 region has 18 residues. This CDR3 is CASSDPGQGARSFQPQHF. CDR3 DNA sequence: TGCGCCAGCAGCGATCCGGGACAGGGGGCGCGAAGTTTTCAGCCCCAGCATTTT.

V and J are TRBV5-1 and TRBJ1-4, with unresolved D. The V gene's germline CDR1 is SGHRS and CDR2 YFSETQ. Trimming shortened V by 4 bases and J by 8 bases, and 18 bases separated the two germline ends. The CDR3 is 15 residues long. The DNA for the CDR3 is TGCGCCAGCAGCCCTGGAGAATGGGGTCCCGAAAAACTGTTTTTT. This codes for CASSPGEWGPEKLFF.

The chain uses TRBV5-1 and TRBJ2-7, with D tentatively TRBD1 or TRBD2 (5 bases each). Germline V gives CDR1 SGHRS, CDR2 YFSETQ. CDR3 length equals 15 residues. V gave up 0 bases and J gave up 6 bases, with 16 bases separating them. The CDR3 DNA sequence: TGCGCCAGCAGCTTGGCCGGGGCCCCCCGAGGCGAGCAGTACTTC. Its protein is CASSLAGAPRGEQYF.

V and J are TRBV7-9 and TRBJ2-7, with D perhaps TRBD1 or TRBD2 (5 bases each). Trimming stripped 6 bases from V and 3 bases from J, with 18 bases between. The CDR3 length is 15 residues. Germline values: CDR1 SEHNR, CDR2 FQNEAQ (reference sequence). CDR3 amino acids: CASSRRDGAIYEQYF. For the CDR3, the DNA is TGTGCCAGCAGTCGCCGGGACGGAGCGATCTACGAGCAGTACTTC.

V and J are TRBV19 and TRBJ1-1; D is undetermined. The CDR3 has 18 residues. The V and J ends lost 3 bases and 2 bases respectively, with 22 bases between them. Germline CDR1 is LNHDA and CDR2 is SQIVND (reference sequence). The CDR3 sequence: CASSIAYGGMRFNTEAFF. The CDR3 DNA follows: TGTGCCAGTAGTATCGCATACGGCGGTATGCGGTTTAACACTGAAGCTTTCTTT.

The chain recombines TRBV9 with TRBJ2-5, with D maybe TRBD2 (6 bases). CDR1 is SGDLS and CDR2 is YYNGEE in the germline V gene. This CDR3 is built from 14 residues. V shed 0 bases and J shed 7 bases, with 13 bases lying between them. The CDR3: CASSVDRFGGTQYF. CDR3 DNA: TGTGCCAGCAGCGTAGACAGGTTCGGGGGGACCCAGTACTTC. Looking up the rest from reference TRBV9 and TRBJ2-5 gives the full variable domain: DSGVTQTPKHLITATGQRVTLRCSPRSGDLSVYWYQQSLDQGLQFLIQYYNGEERAKGNILERFSAQQFPDLHSELNLSSLELGDSALYFCASSVDRFGGTQYFGPGTRLLVL.

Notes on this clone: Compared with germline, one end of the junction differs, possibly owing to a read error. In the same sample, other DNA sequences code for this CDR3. DNA of the CDR3: TGCGCCAGCAGCGCCCGGGAACCTTTGGGCAATCAGCCCCAGCATTTT. This translates into CASSAREPLGNQPQHF. The chain combines TRBV7-2 with TRBJ1-5, with D unresolved. The CDR3 is made up of 16 amino acids. Germline CDR1 is SGHTA and CDR2 is FQGNSA.

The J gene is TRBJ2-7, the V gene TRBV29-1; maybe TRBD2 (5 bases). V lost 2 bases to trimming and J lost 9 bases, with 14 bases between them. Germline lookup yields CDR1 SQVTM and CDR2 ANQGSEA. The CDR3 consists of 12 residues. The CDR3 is CSVEFTELGQYF. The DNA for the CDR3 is TGCAGCGTTGAATTCACAGAACTAGGGCAGTACTTC.

The CDR3 DNA sequence: TGCGCCAGCAGCCAAGATCGGCCGGACAAACAGCATTTT. As protein: CASSQDRPDKQHF. The chain employs TRBV4-1 and TRBJ1-5; weak D call: TRBD1 (5 bases). Looked up from germline, CDR1 is MGHRA and CDR2 is YSYEKL. The germline V and J ends were trimmed by 0 bases and 13 bases, with 13 bases remaining between them. The CDR3 is 13 residues long.

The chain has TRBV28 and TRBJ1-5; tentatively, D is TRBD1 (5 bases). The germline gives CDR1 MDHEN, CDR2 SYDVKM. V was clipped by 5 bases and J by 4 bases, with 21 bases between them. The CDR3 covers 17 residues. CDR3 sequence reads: CASSHYPDRPRNQPQHF. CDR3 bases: TGTGCCAGCAGTCATTACCCTGACAGACCAAGGAATCAGCCCCAGCATTTT.

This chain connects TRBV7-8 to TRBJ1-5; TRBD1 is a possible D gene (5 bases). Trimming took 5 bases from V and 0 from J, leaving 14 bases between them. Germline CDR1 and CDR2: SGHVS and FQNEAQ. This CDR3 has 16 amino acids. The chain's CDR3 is CASSLDRQYSNQPQHF. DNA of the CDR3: TGTGCCAGCAGCCTAGACCGACAGTATAGCAATCAGCCCCAGCATTTT.

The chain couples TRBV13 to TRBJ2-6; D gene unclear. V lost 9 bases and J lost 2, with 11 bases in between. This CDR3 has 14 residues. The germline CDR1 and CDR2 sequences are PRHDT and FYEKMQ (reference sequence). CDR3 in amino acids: CASSLFTGANVLTF. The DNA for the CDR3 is TGTGCCAGTTCCCTGTTTACTGGGGCCAACGTCCTGACTTTC.

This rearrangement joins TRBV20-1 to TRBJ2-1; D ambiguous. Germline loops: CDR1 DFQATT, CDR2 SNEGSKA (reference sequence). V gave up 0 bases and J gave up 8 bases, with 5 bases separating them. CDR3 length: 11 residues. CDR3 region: CSARDRDEQFF. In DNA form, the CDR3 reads TGCAGTGCTAGAGATCGGGATGAGCAGTTCTTC.

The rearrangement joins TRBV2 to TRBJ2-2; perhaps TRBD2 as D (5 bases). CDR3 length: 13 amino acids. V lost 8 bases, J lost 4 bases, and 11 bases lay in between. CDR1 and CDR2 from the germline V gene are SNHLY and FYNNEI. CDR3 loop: CASGWAGTGELFF. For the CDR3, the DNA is TGTGCCAGCGGTTGGGCGGGCACCGGGGAGCTGTTTTTT. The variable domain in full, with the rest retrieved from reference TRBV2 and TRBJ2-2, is EPEVTQTPSHQVTQMGQEVILRCVPISNHLYFYWYRQILGQKVEFLVSFYNNEISEKSEIFDDQFSVERPDGSNFTLKIRSTKLEDSAMYFCASGWAGTGELFFGEGSRLTVL.

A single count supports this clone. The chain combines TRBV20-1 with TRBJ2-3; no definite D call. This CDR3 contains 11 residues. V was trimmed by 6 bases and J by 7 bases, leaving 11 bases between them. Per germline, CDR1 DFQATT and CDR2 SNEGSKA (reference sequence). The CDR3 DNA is TGCAGTGCCCCCGGCGTGAATACGCAGTATTTT. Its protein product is CSAPGVNTQYF.

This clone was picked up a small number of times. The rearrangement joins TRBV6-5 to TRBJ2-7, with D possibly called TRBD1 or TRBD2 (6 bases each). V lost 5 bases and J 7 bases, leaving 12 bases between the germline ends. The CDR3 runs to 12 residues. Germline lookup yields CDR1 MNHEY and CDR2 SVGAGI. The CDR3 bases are TGTGCCAGCAGTCCAGGAGGGGGTGAGCAGTACTTC. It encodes CASSPGGGEQYF.

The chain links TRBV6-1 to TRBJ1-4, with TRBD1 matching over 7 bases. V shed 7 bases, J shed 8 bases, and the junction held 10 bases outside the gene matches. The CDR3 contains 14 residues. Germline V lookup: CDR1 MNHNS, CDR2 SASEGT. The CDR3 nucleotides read TGTGCCAGCACCACTGACAGGGTTGTAGAAAAACTGTTTTTT. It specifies CASTTDRVVEKLFF.

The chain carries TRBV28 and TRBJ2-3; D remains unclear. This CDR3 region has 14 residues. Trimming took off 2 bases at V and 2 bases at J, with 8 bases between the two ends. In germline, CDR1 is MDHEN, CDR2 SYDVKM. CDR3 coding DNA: TGTGCCAGCAGTTTAGTCCCAGCCACAGATACGCAGTATTTT. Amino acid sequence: CASSLVPATDTQYF.